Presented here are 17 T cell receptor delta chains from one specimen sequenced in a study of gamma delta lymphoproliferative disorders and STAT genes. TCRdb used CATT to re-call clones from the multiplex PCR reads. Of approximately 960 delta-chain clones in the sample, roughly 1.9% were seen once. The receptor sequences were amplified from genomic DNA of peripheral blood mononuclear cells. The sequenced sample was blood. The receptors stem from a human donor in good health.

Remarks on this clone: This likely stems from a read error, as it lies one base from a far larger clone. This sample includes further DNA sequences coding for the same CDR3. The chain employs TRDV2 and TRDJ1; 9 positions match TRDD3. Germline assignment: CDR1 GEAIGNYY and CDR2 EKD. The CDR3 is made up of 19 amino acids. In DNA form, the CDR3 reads TGTGCATGTGACACGGTTATTCCGTCTACTGGGGGAGGCACCGATAAACTCATCTTT. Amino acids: CACDTVIPSTGGGTDKLIF.

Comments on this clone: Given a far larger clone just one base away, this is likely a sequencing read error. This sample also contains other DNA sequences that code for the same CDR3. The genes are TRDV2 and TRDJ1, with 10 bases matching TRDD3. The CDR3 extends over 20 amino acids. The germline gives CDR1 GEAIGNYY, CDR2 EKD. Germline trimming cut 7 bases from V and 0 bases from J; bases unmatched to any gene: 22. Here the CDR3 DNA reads TGTGCCTGCGACCTAGTACGGGGGGATACGAATGGGGGAGACACCGATAAACTCATCTTT. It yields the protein CACDLVRGDTNGGDTDKLIF.

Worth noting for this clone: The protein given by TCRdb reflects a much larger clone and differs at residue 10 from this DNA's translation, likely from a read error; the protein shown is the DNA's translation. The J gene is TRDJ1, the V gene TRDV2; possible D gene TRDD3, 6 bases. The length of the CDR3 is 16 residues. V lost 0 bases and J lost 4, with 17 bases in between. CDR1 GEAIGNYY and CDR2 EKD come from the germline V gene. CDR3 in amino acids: CACDTVGGGPSDKLIF. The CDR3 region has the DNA TGTGCCTGTGACACCGTCGGTGGGGGGCCCAGCGATAAACTCATCTTT.

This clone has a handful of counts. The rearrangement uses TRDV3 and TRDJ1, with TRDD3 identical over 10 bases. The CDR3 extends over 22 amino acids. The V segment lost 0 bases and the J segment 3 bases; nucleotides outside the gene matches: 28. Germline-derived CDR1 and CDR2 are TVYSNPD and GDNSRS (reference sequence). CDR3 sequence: CAFREPVPTHGGYPPLPDKLIF. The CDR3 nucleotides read TGTGCCTTTAGGGAGCCGGTTCCGACCCATGGGGGATACCCCCCCTTACCCGATAAACTCATCTTT.

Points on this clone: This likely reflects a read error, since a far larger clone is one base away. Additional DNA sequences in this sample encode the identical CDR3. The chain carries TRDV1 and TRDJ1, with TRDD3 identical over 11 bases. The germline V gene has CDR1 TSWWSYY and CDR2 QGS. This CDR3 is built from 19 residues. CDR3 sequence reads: CALGSRPSLLGDKADKLIF. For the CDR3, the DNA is TGCGCTCTTGGGAGTCGGCCTTCCCTACTGGGGGATAAAGCCGATAAACTCATCTTT.

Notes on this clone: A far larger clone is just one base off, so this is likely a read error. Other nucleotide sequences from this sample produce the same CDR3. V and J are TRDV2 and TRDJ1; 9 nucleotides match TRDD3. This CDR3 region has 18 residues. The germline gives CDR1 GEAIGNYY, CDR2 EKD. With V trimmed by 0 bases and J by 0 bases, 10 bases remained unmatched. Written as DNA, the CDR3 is TGTGCCTGTGACACCGTGACTGGGGGACGGATGTACACCGATAAACTCATCTTT. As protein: CACDTVTGGRMYTDKLIF.

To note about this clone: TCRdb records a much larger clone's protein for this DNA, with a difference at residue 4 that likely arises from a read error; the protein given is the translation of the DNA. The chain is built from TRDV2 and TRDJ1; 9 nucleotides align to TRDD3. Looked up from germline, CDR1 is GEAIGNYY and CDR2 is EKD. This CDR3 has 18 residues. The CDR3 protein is CACNTVTGGRMYTDKLIF. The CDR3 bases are TGTGCCTGTAACACCGTAACTGGGGGACGGATGTACACCGATAAACTCATCTTT.

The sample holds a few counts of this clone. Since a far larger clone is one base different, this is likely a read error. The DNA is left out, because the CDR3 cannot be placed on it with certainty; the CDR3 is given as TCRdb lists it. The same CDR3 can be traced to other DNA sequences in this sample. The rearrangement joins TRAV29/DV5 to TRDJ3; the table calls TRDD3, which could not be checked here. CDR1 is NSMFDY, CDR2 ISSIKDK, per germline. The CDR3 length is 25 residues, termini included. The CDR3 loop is CSVLLCSRPFLKSLGDTTDTRQMFF.

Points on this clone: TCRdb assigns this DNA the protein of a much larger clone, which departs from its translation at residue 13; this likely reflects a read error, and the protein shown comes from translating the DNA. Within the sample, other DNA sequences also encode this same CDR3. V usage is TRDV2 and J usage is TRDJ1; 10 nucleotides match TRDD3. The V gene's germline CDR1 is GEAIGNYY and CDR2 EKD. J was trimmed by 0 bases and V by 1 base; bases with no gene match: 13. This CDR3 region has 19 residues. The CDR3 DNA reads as TGTGCCTGTGACACGGTTATTCCGTCTACTGGGGGATACACCGATAAACTCATCTTT. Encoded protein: CACDTVIPSTGGYTDKLIF.

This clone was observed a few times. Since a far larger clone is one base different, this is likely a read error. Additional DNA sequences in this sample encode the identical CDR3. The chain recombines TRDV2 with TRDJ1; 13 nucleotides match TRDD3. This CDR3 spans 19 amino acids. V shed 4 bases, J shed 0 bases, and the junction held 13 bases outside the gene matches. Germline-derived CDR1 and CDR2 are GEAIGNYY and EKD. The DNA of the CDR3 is TGTGCCTGTGATACCAATACTGGGGGATACGCCGGGTACACCGATAAACTCATCTTT. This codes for CACDTNTGGYAGYTDKLIF.

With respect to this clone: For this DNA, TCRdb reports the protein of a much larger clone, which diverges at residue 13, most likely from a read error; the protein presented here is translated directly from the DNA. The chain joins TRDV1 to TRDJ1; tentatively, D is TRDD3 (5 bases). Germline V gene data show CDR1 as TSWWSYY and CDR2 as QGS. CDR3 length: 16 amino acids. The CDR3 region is CALGESYVWDTDELIF. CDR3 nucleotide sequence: TGTGCTCTTGGGGAAAGCTACGTCTGGGACACCGATGAACTCATCTTT.

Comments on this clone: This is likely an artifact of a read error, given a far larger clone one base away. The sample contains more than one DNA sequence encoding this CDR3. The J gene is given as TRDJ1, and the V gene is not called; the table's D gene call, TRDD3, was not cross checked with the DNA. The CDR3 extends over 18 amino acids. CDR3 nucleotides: TGTGCCTGCGACACCGTACGGGGGATACCCGCCAGCACCGATAAACTCATCTTT. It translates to CACDTVRGIPASTDKLIF.

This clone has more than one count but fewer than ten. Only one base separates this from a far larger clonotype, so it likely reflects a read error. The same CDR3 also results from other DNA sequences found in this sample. CDR3 region: CALGELYRGLRTGDRILTRTGSKLIF. The CDR3 nucleotides read TGTGCTCTTGGGGAACTGTATCGCGGGCTTCGTACTGGGGATCGTATTCTCACCCGTACGGGGTCTAAACTCATCTTT. The chain employs TRDV1 and TRDJ1; 7 bases map to TRDD3. This CDR3 is 26 amino acids long. V trimming: 0 bases; J trimming: 7 bases; junction bases outside the gene matches: 41. The germline gives CDR1 TSWWSYY, CDR2 QGS.

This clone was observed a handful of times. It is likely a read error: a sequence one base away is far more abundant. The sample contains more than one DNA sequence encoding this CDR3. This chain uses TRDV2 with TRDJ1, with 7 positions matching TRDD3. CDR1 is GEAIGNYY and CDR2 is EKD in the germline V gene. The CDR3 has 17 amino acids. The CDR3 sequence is CACDRLTGAQYTDKLIF. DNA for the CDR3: TGTGCCTGTGACCGCCTTACTGGGGCTCAGTACACCGACAAACTCATCTTT.

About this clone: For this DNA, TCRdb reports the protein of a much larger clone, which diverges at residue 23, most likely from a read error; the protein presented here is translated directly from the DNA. CDR3 DNA: TGTGCTCTTGGGGAACTAGAGGGACCCAATTCATGGCCTACAATAACTTGGGGGATACGCCCTAACATCGATAAACTCATCTTT. It is translated as CALGELEGPNSWPTITWGIRPNIDKLIF. The rearrangement links TRDV1 to TRDJ1, with 11 bases fitting TRDD3. CDR1 TSWWSYY and CDR2 QGS come from the germline V gene. The CDR3 length is 28 residues. V lost 0 bases to trimming and J lost 4 bases; unmatched junction nucleotides: 40.

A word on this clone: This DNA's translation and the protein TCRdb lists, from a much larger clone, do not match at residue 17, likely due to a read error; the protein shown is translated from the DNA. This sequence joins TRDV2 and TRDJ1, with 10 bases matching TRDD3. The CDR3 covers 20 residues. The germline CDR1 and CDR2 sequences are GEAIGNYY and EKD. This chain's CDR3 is CACDLVRGDTNGGDTDELIF. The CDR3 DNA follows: TGTGCCTGTGACCTAGTACGGGGGGATACGAATGGGGGAGACACCGATGAACTCATCTTT.

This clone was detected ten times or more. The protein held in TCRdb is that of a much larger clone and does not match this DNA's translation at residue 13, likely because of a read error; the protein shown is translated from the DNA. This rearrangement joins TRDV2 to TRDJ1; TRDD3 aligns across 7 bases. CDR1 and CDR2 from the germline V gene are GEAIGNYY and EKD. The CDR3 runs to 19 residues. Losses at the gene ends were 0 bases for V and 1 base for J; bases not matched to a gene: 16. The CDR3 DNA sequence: TGTGCCTGTGACACCGTCCGAGTTGGGGGACTTTTTGGCACCGATAAACTCATCTTT. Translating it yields CACDTVRVGGLFGTDKLIF.